This T cell receptor beta chain derives from a study of control samples from healthy donors and cancer patients. Generated by immunoSEQ multiplex PCR, the TCRdb table keeps only in-frame clones and is missing some. The sample yields approximately 100,000 clones, roughly 92% seen once. In germline, CDR1 is SGHAT, CDR2 FQNNGV. The ends were cut back, 5 bases at V and 6 bases at J, with 10 bases in the middle. The CDR3 length is 13 residues. This chain links TRBV11-2 with TRBJ2-2; maybe TRBD2 (6 bases). Sequences were obtained from blood. This clonotype originated in a human donor in good health. The donor label of this sample is uncertain. Here the CDR3 DNA reads TGTGCCAGCAGCCTTTGGGAGGCCGGGGAGCTGTTTTTT. Translating it yields CASSLWEAGELFF.